This paragraph covers one T cell receptor beta chain sequence. The data stem from a study of blood T cell repertoires in COVID-19. This CDR3 has 19 residues. Germline assignment: CDR1 SNHLY and CDR2 FYNNEI. Trimming shortened V by 1 base and J by 3 bases, and 21 bases separated the two germline ends. Here immunoSEQ multiplex PCR was the method, and the copy in TCRdb shows in-frame clones only, minus some. The data show over 150,000 clones, around 80% seen once. Sequencing input: peripheral blood. This TCR was sampled from a woman in her fifties or sixties with acute or convalescent COVID-19. The chain joins TRBV2 to TRBJ2-2, with D tentatively TRBD1 (6 bases). In nucleotides, the CDR3 is TGTGCCAGCAGTGAAGTTTATATTGGCAGGGGATCTTACACCGGGGAGCTGTTTTTT. Translating it yields CASSEVYIGRGSYTGELFF.